These T cell receptor beta chains were read from a single sample in a study of blood T cell repertoires in COVID-19. Using immunoSEQ multiplex PCR, the repertoire was profiled, and TCRdb retains in-frame clones only, with some absent. Of 300,000 to 400,000 clones detected, 75% to 90% appear once; the ten largest clones hold about 6%. The specimen sequenced was peripheral blood. These receptors were taken from a woman aged 45-65 years with COVID-19, enrolled during active disease. Each CDR3 is given with its conserved first and last residue. A D gene is named only where the DNA matches it firmly. Rows give clone size only sometimes, using once, few, many, or a class for an expanded clone.

j_call v_call clone_size d_call cdr3_aa cdr3_nt
TRBJ1-4 TRBV2 . . CASRPDSANEKLFF TGTGCCAGCAGACCGGACAGTGCTAATGAAAAACTGTTTTTT
TRBJ2-6 TRBV19 . TRBD1 CASTPLQLGQGLSGANVLTF TGTGCCAGTACCCCCTTACAGCTGGGACAGGGACTATCTGGGGCCAACGTCCTGACTTTC
TRBJ2-7 TRBV18 once TRBD2 CASSPRGLAGTYEQYF TGTGCCAGCTCACCACGGGGACTAGCGGGTACCTACGAGCAGTACTTC
TRBJ2-1 TRBV19 . TRBD2 CASSSRTSGSSYNEQFF TGTGCCAGTAGTAGTAGGACTAGCGGGAGCTCCTACAATGAGCAGTTCTTC
TRBJ2-7 TRBV18 . TRBD1 CASSPTGGGHYEQYF TGTGCCAGCTCACCTACAGGGGGCGGCCATTACGAGCAGTACTTC
TRBJ2-1 TRBV11-2 . . CASSLTTGKNEQFF TGTGCCAGCAGCCTAACAACAGGGAAGAATGAGCAGTTCTTC
TRBJ2-3 TRBV27 . TRBD2 CASSSTLLAGGTDTQYF TGTGCCAGCAGTTCGACACTACTAGCGGGAGGGACAGATACGCAGTATTTT
TRBJ1-1 TRBV23-1 . . CASSQSFWRNTEAFF TGCGCCAGCAGTCAATCGTTTTGGAGGAACACTGAAGCTTTCTTT
TRBJ2-7 TRBV21-1 . . CASSKSGPEGALREQYF TGTGCCAGCAGCAAGAGCGGGCCGGAGGGGGCCCTACGGGAGCAGTACTTC
TRBJ1-1 TRBV19 . TRBD1 CASTTGVAFF TGTGCCAGTACAACAGGGGTGGCTTTCTTT
TRBJ1-2 TRBV19 . . CASSPGHLANYGYTF TGTGCCAGTAGTCCGGGACACTTAGCTAACTATGGCTACACCTTC
TRBJ2-3 TRBV7-2 . . CASSSITVSTDTQYF TGTGCCAGCAGTTCGATAACAGTGAGCACAGATACGCAGTATTTT
TRBJ1-2 TRBV18 . . CASSPPVQGRDGYTF TGTGCCAGCTCACCACCGGTACAGGGCAGAGACGGCTACACCTTC
TRBJ1-2 TRBV2 . . CASRGPLANYGYTF TGTGCCAGCAGGGGGCCATTAGCTAACTATGGCTACACCTTC
TRBJ2-3 TRBV5-1 . . CASTMGLGAGTDTQYF TGCGCCAGCACCATGGGGCTGGGGGCGGGCACAGATACGCAGTATTTT
TRBJ2-1 TRBV19 . . CASYSSPTRGEQFF TGTGCCAGTTATAGTAGCCCGACTAGGGGTGAGCAGTTCTTC
TRBJ1-1 TRBV3-1/TRBV3-2 . . CASSPPTANTEAFF TGTGCCAGCAGCCCCCCGACAGCAAACACTGAAGCTTTCTTT
TRBJ1-1 TRBV6-4 . . CASRFRGTEAFF TGTGCCAGCAGATTCAGGGGTACTGAAGCTTTCTTT
TRBJ1-1 TRBV18 once . CASPKKQGGNTEAFF TGTGCCAGCCCGAAGAAACAAGGAGGGAACACTGAAGCTTTCTTT
TRBJ2-1 TRBV20-1 . . CSASHQGISANPQFF TGCAGTGCTAGTCATCAGGGAATATCGGCTAACCCGCAGTTCTTC
TRBJ1-1 TRBV5-4 . . CASSSPAGAVRENTEAFF TGTGCCAGCAGCTCCCCCGCGGGGGCAGTCAGGGAGAACACTGAAGCTTTCTTT
TRBJ2-3 TRBV7-2 . TRBD2 CASSLQAGGTDTQYF TGTGCCAGCAGCTTACAGGCGGGAGGCACAGATACGCAGTATTTT
TRBJ1-1 TRBV30 . . CAWGTTEAFF TGTGCCTGGGGGACTACTGAAGCTTTCTTT
TRBJ2-4 TRBV2 . . CASRLNIQYF TGTGCCAGCAGACTAAACATTCAGTACTTC
TRBJ2-3 TRBV11-2 . TRBD2 CASSLSRLAGVIDTQYF TGTGCCAGCAGCCTATCCCGACTAGCGGGAGTGATAGATACGCAGTATTTT
TRBJ2-7 TRBV11-3 . . CASSLAGGEQYF TGTGCCAGCAGCTTAGCCGGGGGTGAGCAGTACTTC
TRBJ1-1 TRBV7-2 . TRBD1 CASSLTGLNTEAFF TGTGCCAGCAGCTTGACAGGGTTGAACACTGAAGCTTTCTTT
TRBJ1-1 TRBV12-3/TRBV12-4 . . CASSFRGNTEAFF TGTGCCAGCAGTTTCCGGGGGAACACTGAAGCTTTCTTT
TRBJ1-4 TRBV4-3 . TRBD1 CASSRTTGATNEKLFF TGCGCCAGCAGCCGGACGACAGGGGCAACTAATGAAAAACTGTTTTTT
TRBJ2-1 TRBV28 medium-sized TRBD1 CASSLWTGVDEQFF TGTGCCAGCAGCCTCTGGACAGGGGTGGATGAGCAGTTCTTC
TRBJ2-4 TRBV4-1 once . CASSQGDRLAKNIQYF TGCGCCAGCAGCCAAGGAGATAGACTAGCCAAAAACATTCAGTACTTC
TRBJ1-2 TRBV6-6 . . CASSYEDFNYGYTF TGTGCCAGCAGTTACGAGGATTTTAACTATGGCTACACCTTC
TRBJ2-7 TRBV19 . . CASTSYEQYF TGTGCCAGTACTAGCTACGAGCAGTACTTC